Listed below are T cell receptor beta chains from one sample, sequenced in a study of T cells in Graves' hyperthyroidism and ophthalmopathy. TCRdb called the multiplex PCR reads again in MiXCR, with one record for every CDR3 protein. This sample has approximately 630,000 distinct CDR3 sequences; 15% to 20% occur once, and the top ten carry 3% to 4%. Sequencing input: blood. The receptor set was obtained from a woman between 25 and 40 years old with Graves' hyperthyroidism. The CDR3 runs from the conserved cysteine through the conserved F or W. Fields, in order: CDR3 protein, CDR3 DNA, V gene, D gene, clone size, J gene. D genes are given only for firm matches. Size is stated for part of the rows, as once, few or many counts, or as a class when the clone is expanded.

CASGLGQENSPLHF TGTGCCAGCGGCCTAGGACAGGAAAATTCACCCCTCCACTTT TRBV11-3 TRBD1 NA TRBJ1-6
CASSQQGLAGREQFF TGTGCCAGCAGCCAACAGGGACTAGCGGGACGGGAGCAGTTCTTC TRBV7-9 TRBD2 NA TRBJ2-1
CASRRKTGGRTEAFF TGTGCCAGTAGAAGAAAAACAGGGGGTCGGACTGAAGCTTTCTTT TRBV19 TRBD1 few TRBJ1-1
CSAKRTGGVETQYF TGCAGTGCAAAAAGGACAGGGGGCGTTGAGACCCAGTACTTC TRBV20-1 TRBD1 many TRBJ2-5
CASGRTGQAIGNTIYF TGTGCCAGCGGCCGGACAGGGCAGGCGATAGGGAACACCATATATTTT TRBV13 TRBD1 few TRBJ1-3
CASSLRAGKETQYF TGTGCCAGCAGTTTACGAGCGGGGAAGGAGACCCAGTACTTC TRBV12-3/TRBV12-4 TRBD2 NA TRBJ2-5
CASSVDRPNEKLFF TGTGCCAGCAGCGTGGACAGGCCTAATGAAAAACTGTTTTTT TRBV27 TRBD1 NA TRBJ1-4
CASTWRGPYNEQFF TGTGCCAGCACCTGGAGAGGCCCCTACAATGAGCAGTTCTTC TRBV2 NA many TRBJ2-1
CASSGGGGLAGNTIYF TGTGCCAGCAGCGGAGGAGGGGGCTTAGCTGGAAACACCATATATTTT TRBV9 TRBD1 NA TRBJ1-3
CASSQRLAGGMDTQYF TGTGCCAGCAGCCAAAGACTAGCGGGAGGAATGGATACGCAGTATTTT TRBV5-4 TRBD2 many TRBJ2-3
CASSYEQGAGGYTF TGTGCCAGCAGTTACGAACAGGGGGCAGGTGGCTACACCTTC TRBV6-2/TRBV6-3 TRBD1 NA TRBJ1-2
CASCYSPPGQGQETQYF TGTGCCAGCTGTTACTCTCCACCAGGGCAGGGCCAAGAGACCCAGTACTTC TRBV27 NA few TRBJ2-5
CASSGNDPRRDEQYF TGTGCCAGCAGTGGCAACGATCCCCGCCGCGACGAGCAGTACTTC TRBV12-3/TRBV12-4 NA many TRBJ2-7
CASSYWGGQPSLNGYTF TGTGCCAGCAGTTACTGGGGGGGACAGCCCAGTTTGAATGGCTACACCTTC TRBV6-6 TRBD1 NA TRBJ1-2
CASSPGPQKFF TGTGCCAGCAGCCCGGGACCCCAGAAGTTCTTC TRBV7-9 NA NA TRBJ2-1
CASSLAMGTETQYF TGCGCCAGCAGCTTGGCCATGGGGACAGAGACCCAGTACTTC TRBV5-1 NA many TRBJ2-5
CASSLGTGGYTF TGTGCCAGCAGTTTGGGGACAGGCGGCTACACCTTC TRBV6-1 TRBD1 many TRBJ1-2
CASSFGRITDTQYF TGTGCCAGCAGCTTTGGTCGGATCACAGATACGCAGTATTTT TRBV11-2 NA many TRBJ2-3
CASSSFQGLETQYF TGTGCCAGCAGTTCCTTTCAGGGGCTAGAGACCCAGTACTTC TRBV7-2 NA many TRBJ2-5
CASSKPGLASGELFF TGTGCCAGCTCCAAACCGGGACTAGCTTCCGGGGAGCTGTTTTTT TRBV6-1 TRBD2 many TRBJ2-2
CASSENSPNNEQFF TGTGCCAGCAGTGAGAATAGTCCCAACAATGAGCAGTTCTTC TRBV2 NA many TRBJ2-1
CATSTGQTYGYTF TGTGCCACCAGCACGGGACAGACCTATGGCTACACCTTC TRBV15 TRBD1 NA TRBJ1-2
CSAPPGGSADNEQFF TGCAGTGCTCCCCCTGGCGGGAGCGCCGATAATGAGCAGTTCTTC TRBV20-1 TRBD2 many TRBJ2-1
CASSGQVKETQYF TGTGCCAGCTCGGGACAGGTTAAGGAGACCCAGTACTTC TRBV28 TRBD1 few TRBJ2-5
CASSLMTDEKLFF TGCGCCAGCAGCTTGATGACAGATGAAAAACTGTTTTTT TRBV5-1 NA NA TRBJ1-4
CSADREDNYEQYF TGCAGTGCTGACCGGGAGGACAACTACGAGCAGTACTTC TRBV20-1 TRBD2 many TRBJ2-7
CASTHGTGPDEQYF TGTGCCAGCACTCACGGGACAGGGCCCGACGAGCAGTACTTC TRBV7-8 TRBD1 many TRBJ2-7
CASSPRRTGGYEQYF TGTGCCAGCAGTCCCCGTCGGACAGGGGGGTACGAGCAGTACTTC TRBV28 TRBD1 few TRBJ2-7
CTSSLTRMVEVEQYF TGTACCAGCAGTTTAACGCGGATGGTGGAGGTTGAGCAGTACTTC TRBV27 NA NA TRBJ2-7
CASSLGTSLGEQYF TGTGCCAGCAGCCTGGGGACTAGCTTGGGCGAGCAGTACTTC TRBV5-6 TRBD2 few TRBJ2-7
CASSYPPGPETQYF TGTGCCAGCAGTTACCCCCCTGGCCCAGAGACCCAGTACTTC TRBV6-9 NA NA TRBJ2-5
CASSFESGGYEQYF TGTGCCAGCAGTTTTGAATCAGGGGGCTACGAGCAGTACTTC TRBV27 TRBD1 many TRBJ2-7
CASSLGPAGASTDTQYF TGTGCCAGCAGCTTGGGCCCCGCAGGGGCCAGCACAGATACGCAGTATTTT TRBV11-2 NA NA TRBJ2-3
CSAREPTTMPDTQYF TGCAGTGCTAGAGAACCGACAACTATGCCAGATACGCAGTATTTT TRBV20-1 NA NA TRBJ2-3
CSAIQPSTDTQYF TGCAGTGCTATACAGCCTAGCACAGATACGCAGTATTTT TRBV20-1 NA many TRBJ2-3
CASRSGTGPYEQYF TGTGCCAGCAGGTCCGGGACAGGGCCCTACGAGCAGTACTTC TRBV7-8 TRBD1 NA TRBJ2-7